A single sample gave rise to the 22 T cell receptor beta chains below, sequenced in a study of blood T cell repertoires in COVID-19. Profiled with immunoSEQ multiplex PCR; TCRdb holds only in-frame clones, not every one. The table lists 150,000 to 250,000 clones, 70% to 80% of them singletons. The sample was peripheral blood. These receptors were collected from a woman between 40 and 55 years old with COVID-19, enrolled during active disease.

V gene TRBV3-1 (or the pseudogene TRBV3-2) combines with J gene TRBJ2-3, with D possibly TRBD1 on 6 matching bases. Germline lookup yields CDR1 LGHDT and CDR2 YNNKEL (reference sequence). There are 17 residues in the CDR3. The germline V and J ends were trimmed by 2 bases and 6 bases, with 21 bases remaining between them. The CDR3 DNA follows: TGTGCCAGCAGCCAATCATCCGGGGTTAGGGGGATGGATACGCAGTATTTT. Translating gives CASSQSSGVRGMDTQYF.

This sequence joins TRBV5-5 and TRBJ1-4; the D gene is possibly TRBD1 (5 bases). The CDR3 sequence is 14 residues long. The germline V gene has CDR1 SGHKS and CDR2 YYEKEE (reference sequence). V lost 3 bases and J 5 bases, leaving 11 bases between the germline ends. In DNA, the CDR3 is TGTGCCAGCAGCTCTTGGGGCGTAAATGAAAAACTGTTTTTT. Its translation is CASSSWGVNEKLFF.

This rearrangement joins TRBV7-8 to TRBJ2-1, with D tentatively TRBD2 (6 bases). In germline, CDR1 is SGHVS, CDR2 FQNEAQ. The CDR3 is 12 residues long. Trimming removed 7 bases at V and 7 bases at J, with 11 bases between. CDR3 nucleotide sequence: TGTGCCAGCACCTCCCGGGGGAATGAGCAGTTCTTC. Its protein product is CASTSRGNEQFF.

The V and J genes are TRBV5-4 and TRBJ2-4, with 16 bases fitting TRBD2. This CDR3 has 16 amino acids. Trimming at V came to 6 bases and at J to 11 bases, leaving 11 bases not matched to a gene. Looked up from germline, CDR1 is SGHNT and CDR2 is YYREEE (reference sequence). CDR3 residues: CASTVTGTSGGALQYF. CDR3 bases: TGTGCCAGCACCGTGACCGGGACTAGCGGGGGGGCCCTTCAGTACTTC.

The chain is built from TRBV7-9 and TRBJ1-5; D remains ambiguous. Germline V gene data show CDR1 as SEHNR and CDR2 as FQNEAQ (reference sequence). V was cut by 1 base and J by 6 bases, with 4 bases left in between. The CDR3 has 12 amino acids. The CDR3 region has the DNA TGTGCCAGCAGCTTAGACGGTCAGCCCCAGCATTTT. Amino acids: CASSLDGQPQHF.

This clone was detected a few times. The rearrangement links TRBV5-5 to TRBJ2-2; no clear D gene. The CDR3 spans 15 residues. The V end was cut by 2 bases, the J end by 0 bases, with 8 bases between. The V gene's germline CDR1 is SGHKS and CDR2 YYEKEE (reference sequence). In DNA form, the CDR3 reads TGTGCCAGCAGCTTCAGGAACGCGAACACCGGGGAGCTGTTTTTT. Its translation is CASSFRNANTGELFF.

This clone has at least ten counts. The V call is TRBV2, the J call TRBJ2-7, with D tentatively TRBD1 (5 bases). This CDR3 is built from 14 residues. Deletions cut 0 bases from V and 2 bases from J, with 8 bases between. The germline V gene has CDR1 SNHLY and CDR2 FYNNEI. CDR3: CASSEATVAYEQYF. DNA of the CDR3: TGTGCCAGCAGTGAAGCGACAGTTGCCTACGAGCAGTACTTC. Full variable domain (outside the CDR3, taken from reference TRBV2 and TRBJ2-7): EPEVTQTPSHQVTQMGQEVILRCVPISNHLYFYWYRQILGQKVEFLVSFYNNEISEKSEIFDDQFSVERPDGSNFTLKIRSTKLEDSAMYFCASSEATVAYEQYFGPGTRLTVT.

The chain uses TRBV4-2 and TRBJ1-1; possible D gene TRBD1, 6 bases. Germline CDR1 and CDR2: LGHNA and YNFKEQ. The CDR3 is 15 amino acids. Trimming pared 4 bases from V and 3 bases from J, leaving 15 bases between. In DNA, the CDR3 is TGTGCCAGCAGCCGACAACACAGGGTGGACACTGAAGCTTTCTTT. It codes for CASSRQHRVDTEAFF.

This clone was seen more than once but under ten times. The rearrangement links TRBV7-9 to TRBJ1-2; 7 bases are shared with TRBD1. Germline assignment: CDR1 SEHNR and CDR2 FQNEAQ (reference sequence). With V trimmed by 5 bases and J by 8 bases, 8 bases remained unmatched. There are 13 residues in the CDR3. CDR3 in DNA: TGTGCCAGCAGCCGCGGGACAGTCTTGGGCTACACCTTC. Encoded protein: CASSRGTVLGYTF. The full variable domain, with the rest looked up from reference TRBV7-9 and TRBJ1-2, is DTGVSQNPRHKITKRGQNVTFRCDPISEHNRLYWYRQTLGQGPEFLTYFQNEAQLEKSRLLSDRFSAERPKGSFSTLEIQRTEQGDSAMYLCASSRGTVLGYTFGSGTRLTVV.

This rearrangement joins TRBV21-1 to TRBJ2-2; the table assigns TRBD2, which was not confirmed against the DNA. TRBV21-1 is a documented pseudogene. The CDR3 sequence is 15 residues long. The CDR3 region has the DNA TGTGCCAGCACTTCCCGGGTTTCCAGAGACGGGGAGCTGTTTTTT. Amino acids: CASTSRVSRDGELFF.

V gene TRBV19 combines with J gene TRBJ2-2; the match to TRBD2 covers 12 bases. The CDR3 is 15 residues long. The junction had 2 bases not matched to a gene; V was cut back by 5 bases and J by 4 bases. Germline-derived CDR1 and CDR2 are LNHDA and SQIVND (reference sequence). CDR3 bases: TGTGCCAGTAGTGCTAGCGGGAGGGCCACCGGGGAGCTGTTTTTT. Translation: CASSASGRATGELFF.

The rearrangement links TRBV30 to TRBJ2-3; 9 bases fit TRBD2. The J segment lost 4 bases and the V segment lost 2 bases, leaving 1 base of the junction unmatched. Germline V gives CDR1 GTSNPN, CDR2 SVGIG (reference sequence). This CDR3 comprises 13 residues. CDR3 in amino acids: CAWSRLAADTQYF. CDR3 sequence (DNA): TGTGCCTGGAGTCGACTAGCGGCAGATACGCAGTATTTT.

V gene TRBV24-1 combines with J gene TRBJ2-1; TRBD2 is a possible D gene (6 bases). Germline CDR1 and CDR2: KGHDR and SFDVKD. This CDR3 is 17 amino acids long. Trimming shortened V by 0 bases and J by 5 bases, and 16 bases separated the two germline ends. The CDR3 region has the DNA TGTGCCACCAGTGATTTGCGCTGGGCGGGAAGACACAATGAGCAGTTCTTC. Its translation: CATSDLRWAGRHNEQFF.

This clone was seen just once. The chain joins TRBV10-3 to TRBJ1-5; D not resolved. Germline V gives CDR1 ENHRY, CDR2 SYGVKD. The V end was cut by 0 bases, the J end by 4 bases, with 16 bases between. CDR3 length: 17 residues. CDR3 protein: CAISESKTTLPNQPQHF. CDR3 bases: TGTGCCATCAGTGAGTCGAAAACGACTTTGCCTAATCAGCCCCAGCATTTT.

The chain combines TRBV15 with TRBJ1-6, with 7 nucleotides matching TRBD1. This CDR3 is 16 amino acids long. Per germline, CDR1 LNHNV and CDR2 YYDKDF (reference sequence). The ends lost 2 bases at V and 11 bases at J; junction bases unmatched: 12. The CDR3 DNA is TGTGCCACCAGCAGATCTCAGGGGGGCAGGGGTCCACCCCTCCACTTT. It codes for CATSRSQGGRGPPLHF. Full variable domain (rest looked up from reference TRBV15 and TRBJ1-6): DAMVIQNPRYQVTQFGKPVTLSCSQTLNHNVMYWYQQKSSQAPKLLFHYYDKDFNNEADTPDNFQSRRPNTSFCFLDIRSPGLGDTAMYLCATSRSQGGRGPPLHFGNGTRLTVT.

The chain uses TRBV5-5 and TRBJ1-5; D is perhaps TRBD1 (6 bases). Germline-derived CDR1 and CDR2 are SGHKS and YYEKEE (reference sequence). V gave up 5 bases and J gave up 4 bases, with 19 bases separating them. The CDR3 has 16 residues. The CDR3 is CASRPGTLSHNQPQHF. In DNA form, the CDR3 reads TGTGCCAGCAGACCCGGGACATTAAGCCATAATCAGCCCCAGCATTTT.

This clone was observed a few times. Other DNA sequences from this sample encode an identical CDR3 as well. The chain links TRBV7-2 to TRBJ2-1; 14 bases map to TRBD2. Germline loops: CDR1 SGHTA, CDR2 FQGNSA. Germline trimming cut 5 bases from V and 4 bases from J; bases unmatched to any gene: 4. The length of the CDR3 is 16 residues. The CDR3 loop is CASSLGTSGGYNEQFF. The CDR3 region has the DNA TGTGCCAGCAGCCTGGGGACTAGCGGGGGATACAATGAGCAGTTCTTC.

The gene calls are TRBV2 and TRBJ1-2, with 8 bases lining up with TRBD1. From germline, CDR1 is SNHLY and CDR2 FYNNEI. V dropped 6 bases and J dropped 4; count of bases not matched to a gene: 7. The CDR3 extends over 14 amino acids. The CDR3 DNA reads TGTGCCAGCAGCCCAGGGGGCGAGATCTATGGCTACACCTTC. Protein product: CASSPGGEIYGYTF.

The chain is built from TRBV9 and TRBJ1-1; TRBD1 agrees at 10 bases. Germline V lookup: CDR1 SGDLS, CDR2 YYNGEE. With 4 bases clipped from V and 4 bases from J, the junction kept 7 bases outside the gene matches. There are 15 residues in the CDR3. CDR3 sequence reads: CASSYGTGATTEAFF. The CDR3 region has the DNA TGTGCCAGCAGCTATGGGACAGGGGCCACCACTGAAGCTTTCTTT. The full variable domain, in which reference TRBV9 and TRBJ1-1 provide the parts outside the CDR3, is DSGVTQTPKHLITATGQRVTLRCSPRSGDLSVYWYQQSLDQGLQFLIQYYNGEERAKGNILERFSAQQFPDLHSELNLSSLELGDSALYFCASSYGTGATTEAFFGQGTRLTVV.

There are a few counts of this clone. The rearrangement joins TRBV30 to TRBJ1-6; the D gene is possibly TRBD1 (6 bases). Trimming took 2 bases from V and 11 from J, leaving 16 bases between them. This CDR3 region has 14 residues. Per germline, CDR1 GTSNPN and CDR2 SVGIG (reference sequence). CDR3 DNA sequence: TGTGCCTGGAGTCAACCCGGGACATTCGCACCCCTCCACTTT. Translating gives CAWSQPGTFAPLHF.

This clone appeared a few times. This chain connects TRBV6-4 to TRBJ2-2; weak D call: TRBD1 (6 bases). CDR1 and CDR2 (germline): MRHNA, SNTAGT. Between the trimmed V and J ends, which lost 3 bases and 3 bases, there was a span of 8 bases. The CDR3 has 14 residues. CDR3 nucleotide sequence: TGTGCCAGCAGTGATACAGGGCACACCGGGGAGCTGTTTTTT. It yields the protein CASSDTGHTGELFF.

The V and J genes are TRBV18 and TRBJ1-4; the D gene is possibly TRBD1 (6 bases). This CDR3 is 16 amino acids long. CDR1 is KGHSH, CDR2 LQKENI, per germline. V lost 1 base and J lost 7, with 16 bases in between. CDR3 amino acids: CASSPQGGKNREKLFF. CDR3 sequence (DNA): TGTGCCAGCTCACCACAGGGGGGGAAGAATCGTGAAAAACTGTTTTTT.